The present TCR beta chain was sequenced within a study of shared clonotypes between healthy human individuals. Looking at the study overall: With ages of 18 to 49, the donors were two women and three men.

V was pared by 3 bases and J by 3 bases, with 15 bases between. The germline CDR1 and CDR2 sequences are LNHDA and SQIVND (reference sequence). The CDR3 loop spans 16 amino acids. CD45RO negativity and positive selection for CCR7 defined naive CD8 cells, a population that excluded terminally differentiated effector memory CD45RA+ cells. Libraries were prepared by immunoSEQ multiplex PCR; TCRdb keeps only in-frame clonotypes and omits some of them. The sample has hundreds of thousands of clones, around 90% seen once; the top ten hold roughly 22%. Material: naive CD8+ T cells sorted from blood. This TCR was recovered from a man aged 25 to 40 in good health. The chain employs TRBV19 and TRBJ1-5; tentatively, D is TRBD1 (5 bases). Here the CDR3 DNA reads TGTGCCAGTAGTATCACCCCAGGGACCCCCAATCAGCCCCAGCATTTT. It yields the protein CASSITPGTPNQPQHF.